This T cell receptor beta chain emerged from a study of sequential checkpoint blockade in melanoma. Study in general: Arm A got nivolumab then ipilimumab; arm B the reverse, 1:1. Each arm's sequence ended with maintenance nivolumab. Study-level points and caveats: About 30 times likelier clinical benefit followed increased tumor T-cell fraction and clonality.

The V end was cut by 6 bases, the J end by 2 bases, with 16 bases between. Germline CDR1 is SGHNT and CDR2 is YENEEA. The CDR3 sequence is 15 residues long. There are many counts of this clone. As yet, its antigen is unknown. Here immunoSEQ multiplex PCR was the method, and the copy in TCRdb shows in-frame clones only, minus some. The sample includes 3,000 to 4,000 clones, approximately 19% of them seen just once. The treatment: randomized to nivolumab then ipilimumab (arm A) or the reverse (arm B). The genes are TRBV11-3 and TRBJ2-5, with D perhaps assigned TRBD1 or TRBD2 (5 bases each). The material was tumor tissue (inferred from file names), obtained from a patient given nivolumab and ipilimumab in sequence. This receptor was obtained from a human donor with melanoma. CDR3 sequence (DNA): TGTGCCAGCAGGGGGCAGGTGGGGGTTCAAGAGACCCAGTACTTC. The encoded protein is CASRGQVGVQETQYF.